The clone carrying this T cell receptor beta chain was found many times. Its antigen remains unknown. The data were taken from a study of metastatic and nonmetastatic thyroid tumors. Per the original methods: A distant-metastasis classifier for papillary thyroid cancer was built using CDR3 differences across clinicopathological groups. TCRdb reprocessed the PCR reads via MiXCR. TCRdb's processing, not the study's, gives the V and J calls here. In the table there are roughly 57,000 clones, roughly 20% of which are singletons. Per the germline V gene, CDR1 is MDHEN and CDR2 is SYDVKM. The V end lost 10 bases, the J end lost 2 bases, and 9 bases lay between the germline ends. CDR3 length: 11 residues. Every patient was untreated before thyroid surgery. Broader study findings: Malignant thyroid tumors reportedly exceeded benign nodules significantly in TCR beta diversity, with the difference appearing in blood and tumor.

The clonotype was recovered from a female donor with papillary thyroid cancer or a benign thyroid nodule (not recorded which). Some clones in this sample may be carry-over from other donors' samples. The genes are TRBV28 and TRBJ2-7; D may be TRBD1 (5 bases). Sequencing was done on a sample of blood. In DNA, the CDR3 is TGTGCCACCTCGACAGCCTACGAGCAGTACTTC. Amino acids: CATSTAYEQYF. Together with reference TRBV28 and TRBJ2-7, the CDR3 gives the full variable domain: DVKVTQSSRYLVKRTGEKVFLECVQDMDHENMFWYRQDPGLGLRLIYFSYDVKMKEKGDIPEGYSVSREKKERFSLILESASTNQTSMYLCATSTAYEQYFGPGTRLTVT.